This entry concerns a single TCR beta chain. The sample comes from a study of shared clonotypes between healthy human individuals. Study-level background: Three CD4 naive, three CD4 memory, two CD8 naive and one CD8 memory plate were used per donor.

V lost 4 bases to trimming and J lost 0 bases, with 14 bases between them. Germline loops: CDR1 MGHRA, CDR2 YSYEKL. The CDR3 loop spans 16 amino acids. Several immunoSEQ plates held equal portions of the genomic DNA taken from each subset. Sequencing used immunoSEQ multiplex PCR; TCRdb keeps in-frame clones, though not all of them. The sample contains millions of clones, 85% to 95% of which appear only once. The chain combines TRBV4-1 with TRBJ2-3; D not certain. The TCR sequence derives from a man aged 18 to 30 in good health. Material for sequencing was naive CD4+ T cells sorted from blood. Subset noted: CD45RA+ positively selected. CDR3 sequence (DNA): TGCGCCAGCAGCCCTCCATGGGGATTTAGCACAGATACGCAGTATTTT. Translation: CASSPPWGFSTDTQYF.